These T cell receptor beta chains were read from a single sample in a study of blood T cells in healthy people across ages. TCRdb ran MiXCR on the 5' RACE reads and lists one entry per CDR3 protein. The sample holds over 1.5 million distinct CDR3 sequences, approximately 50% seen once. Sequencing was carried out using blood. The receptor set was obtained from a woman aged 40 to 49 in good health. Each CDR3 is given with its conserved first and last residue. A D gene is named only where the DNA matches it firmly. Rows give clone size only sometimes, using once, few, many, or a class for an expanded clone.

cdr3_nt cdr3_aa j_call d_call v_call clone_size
TGTGCCAGCAGTTCTGCAGGAGGCCGTGAGAATGGCTACACCTTC CASSSAGGRENGYTF TRBJ1-2 . TRBV28 .
TGTGCCAGCAGTCGGACAGGGGATCGAGATTCACCCCTCCACTTT CASSRTGDRDSPLHF TRBJ1-6 TRBD1 TRBV12-3/TRBV12-4 .
TGTGCCAGCAGCGTTAGGTGGTCAGGGGGGGATCAGCCCCAGCATTTT CASSVRWSGGDQPQHF TRBJ1-5 TRBD1 TRBV7-2 .
TGTGCCACCAGTGCGGGGGGGGGCCCTAAAGAGACCCAGTACTTC CATSAGGGPKETQYF TRBJ2-5 TRBD2 TRBV24-1 .
TGCAGTGCTAGGGGCCTCACTCCGCTCGGCGAGCAGTACTTC CSARGLTPLGEQYF TRBJ2-7 . TRBV20-1 few
TGTGCCAGCAGGCCCGGACAGGGCGGGACCCAGCCCCAGCATTTT CASRPGQGGTQPQHF TRBJ1-5 TRBD1 TRBV6-6 .
TGTGCCAGCAGTTACTCGGGGATGGGGTACAATGAGCAGTTCTTC CASSYSGMGYNEQFF TRBJ2-1 . TRBV6-2/TRBV6-3 .
TGCAGTGCTAGACCTCAAGGAGGATTTATGAACACTGAAGCTTTCTTT CSARPQGGFMNTEAFF TRBJ1-1 . TRBV20-1 .
TGTAGCATTGCTCAGGGGAATGAGCAGTACTTC CSIAQGNEQYF TRBJ2-7 . TRBV29-1 .
TGCGCCAGCAGCTTGGGCCAGGCAATTAACAATGAGCAGTTCTTC CASSLGQAINNEQFF TRBJ2-1 . TRBV5-1 .
TGTGCCACCAGCAGAGGGACAGGGCCGGCAACTAATGAAAAACTGTTTTTT CATSRGTGPATNEKLFF TRBJ1-4 TRBD1 TRBV15 once
TGTGCCAGCGAAAGAGCGCGTGGGACAGGGGTTCAGCCCCAGCATTTT CASERARGTGVQPQHF TRBJ1-5 TRBD1 TRBV6-6 .
TGCAGTGCTAGAGATCGGAAACAGGGGGCGTTCTCACAAGAGACCCAGTACTTC CSARDRKQGAFSQETQYF TRBJ2-5 TRBD1 TRBV20-1 once
TGCGCCAGCAGCCAGAATGGAGCGGGGATATACAATGAGCAGTTCTTC CASSQNGAGIYNEQFF TRBJ2-1 TRBD2 TRBV4-3 few
TGTGCCAGCAGCACCGACAGGGATCTGTACCAAGAGACCCAGTACTTC CASSTDRDLYQETQYF TRBJ2-5 TRBD1 TRBV12-3/TRBV12-4 few
TGTGCCAGCAGCGTAGGTAGCGGGGCCGAGCAGTTCTTC CASSVGSGAEQFF TRBJ2-1 TRBD2 TRBV9 .
TGCAGTGCTCCGAAAAAGAGCGGGGGGGCCTACAATGAGCAGTTCTTC CSAPKKSGGAYNEQFF TRBJ2-1 TRBD2 TRBV20-1 .
TGTGCCAGCAGCCCGACGACAGGGACTAACTCCTACGAGCAGTACTTC CASSPTTGTNSYEQYF TRBJ2-7 . TRBV7-2 few
TGCAGTGCGGAGACAGGGAATAGTGAAAAACTGTTTTTT CSAETGNSEKLFF TRBJ1-4 TRBD1 TRBV20-1 .
TGCAGTGGGACCGACTGGGTTCGCCAAGAGACCCAGTACTTC CSGTDWVRQETQYF TRBJ2-5 . TRBV20-1 .
TGTGCCAGCAGCGTACGAACGGTACAGGGGGGCGAGGAGACCCAGTACTTC CASSVRTVQGGEETQYF TRBJ2-5 . TRBV21-1 .
TGCGCCAGCAACTTGGCAGATACGCAGTATTTT CASNLADTQYF TRBJ2-3 . TRBV5-1 few
TGTGCCAGCAGCCAAGATAGGCGACAGGGTGATGGCTACACCTTC CASSQDRRQGDGYTF TRBJ1-2 TRBD1 TRBV3-1 .
TGCAGTGCTAGAGTAGCGAGCGGGGGGGCTCGGTACAATGAGCAGTTCTTC CSARVASGGARYNEQFF TRBJ2-1 TRBD2 TRBV20-1 .
TGTGCCAGCAGCTTAGCAGGGGCGCATGAAGGCTACACCTTC CASSLAGAHEGYTF TRBJ1-2 . TRBV7-2 few
TGCAGTGCTGTACGACTTAAGTCCACAGATACGCAGTATTTT CSAVRLKSTDTQYF TRBJ2-3 . TRBV20-1 .
TGTGCCAGCAGTTTAAATTTAGGCACTAGCACAGATACGCAGTATTTT CASSLNLGTSTDTQYF TRBJ2-3 . TRBV28 .
TGTGCCAGCAGCACCGGAGGACTAGCCGAGCGTACGCAGTATTTT CASSTGGLAERTQYF TRBJ2-3 TRBD2 TRBV12-3/TRBV12-4 .
TGTGCCAGCAGTTTAGGAGTAGGGCAACGAGCAGATGTGCAGTATTTT CASSLGVGQRADVQYF TRBJ2-3 . TRBV12-3/TRBV12-4 .
TGTGCCAGCAGCTCCCAACTCAATGAGCAGTTCTTC CASSSQLNEQFF TRBJ2-1 . TRBV7-2 .
TGTGCCACCAGCAGAGATTCCCCCAGTGGCTACACCTTC CATSRDSPSGYTF TRBJ1-2 . TRBV15 .
TGTGCCAGCACCCACCCGGGGGACAGGGTCAGAATAGCCAAAAACATTCAGTACTTC CASTHPGDRVRIAKNIQYF TRBJ2-4 TRBD1 TRBV7-6 .
TGTGCCAGCAGCTGGACCTCACTCGGGGCAGATACGCAGTATTTT CASSWTSLGADTQYF TRBJ2-3 . TRBV7-2 .
TGCGCCAGCAGCCCAGCGGGACAGGGCGCCCACGAGCAGTACTTC CASSPAGQGAHEQYF TRBJ2-7 TRBD1 TRBV4-1 .
TGTGCCACCAGTTCCACAGGGGGAGGTGCAGATACGCAGTATTTT CATSSTGGGADTQYF TRBJ2-3 TRBD1 TRBV24-1 few
TGTGCCAGCAGTTTGCCCAGCGGGCGGGAGACCCAGTACTTC CASSLPSGRETQYF TRBJ2-5 . TRBV28 .
TGTGCCACCAGTGATATGGGACAGGGGGGAATGACAGATACGCAGTATTTT CATSDMGQGGMTDTQYF TRBJ2-3 TRBD1 TRBV24-1 .
TGTGCCAGCATAAACAGGGTTCGAGAATATGGCTACACCTTC CASINRVREYGYTF TRBJ1-2 . TRBV7-2 few
TGTGCCATCAGTGAGTCGGTTATGGGGGCCCCCGCGGTCCAGTACTTC CAISESVMGAPAVQYF TRBJ2-5 . TRBV10-3 .
TGTGCCAGCAGCCCCCGAAGCAAGCGCGGGGGAACAGATACGCAGTATTTT CASSPRSKRGGTDTQYF TRBJ2-3 TRBD2 TRBV7-9 .
TGCAGTGCTGGACACACTAGCGCAAGTGGAGGATACAATGAGCAGTTCTTC CSAGHTSASGGYNEQFF TRBJ2-1 TRBD2 TRBV20-1 .
TGTGCCAGCAGCCGACGGACAGGGGGCGGAGAGACCCAGTACTTC CASSRRTGGGETQYF TRBJ2-5 TRBD1 TRBV7-9 few
TGTGCCAGCAGTGCCTCCGGGCCGAATAGCAATCAGCCCCAGCATTTT CASSASGPNSNQPQHF TRBJ1-5 . TRBV2 few
TGTGCCAGCGCCCGGGCCCTAGGGACGTTTGGGCAGTACTTC CASARALGTFGQYF TRBJ2-7 . TRBV28 few
TGTGCCAGCAGTCCGACTAGCGCGGGGGAGCAGTACTTC CASSPTSAGEQYF TRBJ2-7 TRBD2 TRBV27 .
TGTGCCACCAGTGACCCCGGCGGGGCTAAAGCAGCAGATACGCAGTATTTT CATSDPGGAKAADTQYF TRBJ2-3 . TRBV24-1 .
TGTGCCATCAGGGGGACGGAAGTTAACTATGGCTACACCTTC CAIRGTEVNYGYTF TRBJ1-2 . TRBV10-3 .
TGTGCCAGCAGTGGGAGGGTGTCGGGTGAAGCTTTCTTT CASSGRVSGEAFF TRBJ1-1 . TRBV6-2/TRBV6-3 .
TGTGCCAGCAGACCGCTTAGTCTGGGGGAGACCCAGTACTTC CASRPLSLGETQYF TRBJ2-5 . TRBV28 .
TGCGCCAGCAGCTTTGTAGCTGGGCAGATCTACGAGCAGTACTTC CASSFVAGQIYEQYF TRBJ2-7 . TRBV5-1 .